This T cell receptor beta chain was documented in a study of blood T cell repertoires in COVID-19. Study-wide background: From the United States, Italy and Spain came samples of acute and convalescent COVID-19. T cells, B-cell-depleted T cells, or PBMCs provided the cDNA or gDNA that served as material.

Source study methods: Quantification of nucleated cells was approximated via reference gene primer amplification. Sequenced by immunoSEQ multiplex PCR; TCRdb stores in-frame clones only, minus some. V and J calls plus clone size are reproduced from that table; the DNA served to infer D and trimming. The sample lists approximately 60,000 clones, approximately 85% occurring once. V was clipped by 5 bases and J by 4 bases, with 21 bases between them. The CDR3 totals 17 residues. The germline V gene has CDR1 LNHDA and CDR2 SQIVND (reference sequence). The rearrangement uses TRBV19 and TRBJ1-3; no definite D call. The TCR sequence derives from a human donor in a cohort sampled during active COVID-19. The sequencing sample was made of peripheral blood. CDR3 region: CASSSYRGGRAGNTIYF. The CDR3 bases are TGTGCCAGTAGTTCCTACAGAGGAGGACGTGCGGGAAACACCATATATTTT.